The clone carrying this TCR beta chain was seen a single time. This specimen comes from a study of shared clonotypes between healthy human individuals. Study-wide context: Donors consisted of a couple of women and a few men between 18 and 49. Plates per donor: three CD4 naive, three CD4 memory, two CD8 naive, one CD8 memory.

HIV-negative, healthy adults without recent acute infections or vaccinations were the donors. Sorted-subset replicate PCR reactions contained roughly 200 ng DNA, corresponding to roughly 29,000 T cell genomes. The protocol was immunoSEQ multiplex PCR, while the TCRdb copy is restricted to in-frame clones and leaves out a portion. The sample has over 1.4 million clones; approximately 96% are singletons. The source of this sequence is a man aged 25-40 years in good health. The sequencing input was naive CD4+ T cells sorted from blood. As to subset: CD45RA+ positively selected.

The CDR3 nucleotides read TGTGCCATCAGTCCGCCGGGACTGGAGCAGTTCTTC. Translating it yields CAISPPGLEQFF. The rearrangement joins TRBV10-3 to TRBJ2-1; a possible D gene is TRBD2 (6 bases). In germline, CDR1 is ENHRY, CDR2 SYGVKD. Trimming pared 5 bases from V and 10 bases from J, leaving 12 bases between. This CDR3 comprises 12 residues.